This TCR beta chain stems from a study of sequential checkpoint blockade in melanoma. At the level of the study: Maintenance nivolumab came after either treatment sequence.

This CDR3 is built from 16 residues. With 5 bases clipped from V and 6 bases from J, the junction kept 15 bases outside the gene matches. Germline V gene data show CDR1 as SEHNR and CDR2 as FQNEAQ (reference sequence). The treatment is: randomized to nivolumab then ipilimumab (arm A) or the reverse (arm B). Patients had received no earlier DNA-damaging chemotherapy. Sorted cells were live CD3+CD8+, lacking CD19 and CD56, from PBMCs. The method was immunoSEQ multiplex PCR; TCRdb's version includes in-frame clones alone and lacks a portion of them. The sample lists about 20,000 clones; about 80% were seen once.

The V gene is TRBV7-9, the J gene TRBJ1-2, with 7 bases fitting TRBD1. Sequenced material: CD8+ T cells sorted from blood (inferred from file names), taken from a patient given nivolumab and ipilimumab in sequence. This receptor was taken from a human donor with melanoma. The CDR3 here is CASSLERDRVGDGYTF. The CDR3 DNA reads TGTGCCAGCAGCCTAGAACGAGACAGGGTCGGGGATGGCTACACCTTC.